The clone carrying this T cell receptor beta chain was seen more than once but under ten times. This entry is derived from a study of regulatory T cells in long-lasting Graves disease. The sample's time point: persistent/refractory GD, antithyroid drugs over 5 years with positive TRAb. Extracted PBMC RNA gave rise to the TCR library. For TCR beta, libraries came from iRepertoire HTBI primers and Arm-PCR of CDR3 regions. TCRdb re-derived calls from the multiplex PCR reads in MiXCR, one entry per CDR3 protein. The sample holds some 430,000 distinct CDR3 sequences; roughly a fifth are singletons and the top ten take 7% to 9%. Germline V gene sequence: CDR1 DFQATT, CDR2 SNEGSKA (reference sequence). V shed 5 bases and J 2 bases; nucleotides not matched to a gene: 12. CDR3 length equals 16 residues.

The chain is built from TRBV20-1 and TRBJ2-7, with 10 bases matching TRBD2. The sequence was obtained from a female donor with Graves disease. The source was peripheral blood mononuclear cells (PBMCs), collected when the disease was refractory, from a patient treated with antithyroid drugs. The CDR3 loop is CSAPGASGRSPYEQYF. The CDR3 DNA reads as TGCAGTGCTCCCGGGGCTAGCGGGAGAAGTCCCTACGAGCAGTACTTC.